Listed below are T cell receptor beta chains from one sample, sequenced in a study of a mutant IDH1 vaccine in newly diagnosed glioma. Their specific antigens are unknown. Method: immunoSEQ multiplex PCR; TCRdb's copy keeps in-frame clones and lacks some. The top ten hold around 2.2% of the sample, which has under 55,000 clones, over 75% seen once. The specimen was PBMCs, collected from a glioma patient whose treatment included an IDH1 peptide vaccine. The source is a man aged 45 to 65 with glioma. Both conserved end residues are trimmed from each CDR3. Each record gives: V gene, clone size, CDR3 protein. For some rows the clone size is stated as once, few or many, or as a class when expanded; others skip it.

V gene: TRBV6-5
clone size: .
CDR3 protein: ASSLTGEGNTIY

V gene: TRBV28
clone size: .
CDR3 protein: ASSLGQGAGGYT

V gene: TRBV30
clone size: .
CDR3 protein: AWSVKGAGDTQY

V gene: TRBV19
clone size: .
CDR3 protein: ASSMTGNTEAF

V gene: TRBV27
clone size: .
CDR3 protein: ASSLKQGDYIPQH

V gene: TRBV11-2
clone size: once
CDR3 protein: ASTEGNGYT

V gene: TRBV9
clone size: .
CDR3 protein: ASSVAPPGGRDTEAF

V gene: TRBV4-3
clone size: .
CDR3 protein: ASSQDWVVNRNPNYGYT

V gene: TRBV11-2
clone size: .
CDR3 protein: ASSLDIAQGYEQY

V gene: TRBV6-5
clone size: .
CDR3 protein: ASSYGRGYTDTQY

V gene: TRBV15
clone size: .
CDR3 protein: ATSPTGGSNQPQH

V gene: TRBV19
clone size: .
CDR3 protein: AAGGPNNQPQH

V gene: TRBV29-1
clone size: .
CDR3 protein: SVEGTGDYEQY

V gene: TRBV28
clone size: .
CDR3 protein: ASRTWDGENIQY

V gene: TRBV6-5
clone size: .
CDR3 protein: ASSYGGEQY